The clone carrying this TCR beta chain was seen many times. As yet, its antigen is unknown. The sample is drawn from a study of T-cell reconstitution after alpha-beta-depleted transplantation in children. Study-wide results and limits: Expanded clones from the graft, numbering several hundred, reportedly supplied alpha-beta T cells about two months after transplant. From newly produced T cells came most of the T-cell counts and diversity one year after transplant.

Researchers prepared the TCRbeta library using unique molecular identifiers, the study reports. Via MiXCR, TCRdb re-called the PCR reads, giving one row per CDR3 protein. Of approximately 520,000 distinct CDR3 sequences detected, over 9.5% appear once; the ten largest clones hold approximately 14%. V lost 8 bases, J lost 2 bases, and 11 bases stayed unmatched. Germline V gene lookup returns CDR1 LNHNV and CDR2 YYDKDF (reference sequence). The CDR3 totals 15 residues. The chain is built from TRBV15 and TRBJ2-7; TRBD2 matches at 8 bases. The specimen comprised PBMCs, mostly from graft donor cells, sampled 180 days after TCRalphabeta/CD19-depleted stem cell transplant. This receptor was obtained from a female patient aged 2 to 10 who had a stem cell transplant for aplastic anemia, so the T cells may come from the graft donor. CDR3 residues: CATDPSGCFAYEQYF. The CDR3 DNA follows: TGTGCCACCGACCCTAGCGGGTGTTTTGCCTACGAGCAGTACTTC.